This is a list of T cell receptor beta chains from one sample in a study of CXCR3-negative and CXCR3-positive naive CD8 T cells. TCRdb re-analyzed the 5' RACE reads; it lists each CDR3 protein once, without DNA. This sample's table has around 56,000 distinct CDR3 sequences. The sequencing sample was made of naive CXCR3- CD8+ T cells from blood. The origin of the receptors is a human donor in good health. Some clones in this sample may be carry-over from other donors' samples. The CDR3 runs from the conserved cysteine through the conserved F or W.

v_call,cdr3_length,j_call,cdr3_aa
TRBV19,16,TRBJ2-1,CASSPPLAGDPYEQFF
TRBV7-2,14,TRBJ2-7,CASNGTGLTYEQYF
TRBV7-9,14,TRBJ2-5,CASALGGALETQYF
TRBV28,15,TRBJ2-1,CASRPGGGVDNEQFF
TRBV7-3,14,TRBJ2-1,CASSGTPNYNEQFF
TRBV29-1,14,TRBJ1-2,CSVEDLGINYGYTF
TRBV7-6,16,TRBJ2-2,CASSFSLGLVNGELFF
TRBV7-3,13,TRBJ1-1,CASSYQGNTEAFF
TRBV14,15,TRBJ2-1,CASSLGTGAYNEQFF
TRBV14,17,TRBJ2-1,CASSQVAGSSSYNEQFF
TRBV7-2,11,TRBJ2-7,CASSGGGEQYF
TRBV4-3,15,TRBJ2-2,CASSPSRGYTGELFF
TRBV7-6,14,TRBJ1-6,CASSSGQGDSPLHF
TRBV21-1,15,TRBJ1-6,CASSKARGGDSPLHF
TRBV10-3,16,TRBJ2-1,CAISGTGTGVYNEQFF
TRBV12-3/TRBV12-4,13,TRBJ2-3,CASSLTHTDTQYF
TRBV7-2,12,TRBJ2-7,CATSGENYEQYF
TRBV5-1,13,TRBJ1-1,CASRLPGRGEAFF
TRBV7-6,19,TRBJ2-2,CASSLAGSFSSENTGELFF
TRBV6-5,17,TRBJ1-2,CASSYSANRVSNYGYTF
TRBV12-3/TRBV12-4,16,TRBJ2-5,CASSSSTSGNQETQYF
TRBV29-1,12,TRBJ2-5,CSVEVQGETQYF
TRBV24-1,18,TRBJ2-3,CATSDPRTASDGTDTQYF
TRBV11-2,17,TRBJ2-1,CASSLELMSMMANEQFF
TRBV27,14,TRBJ2-7,CASSPFLTAYEQYF
TRBV7-2,15,TRBJ2-3,CASSSGAGGPDTQYF
TRBV18,15,TRBJ2-7,CASSPTGQGGYEQYF
TRBV18,16,TRBJ2-1,CASSPPPQGKDNEQFF